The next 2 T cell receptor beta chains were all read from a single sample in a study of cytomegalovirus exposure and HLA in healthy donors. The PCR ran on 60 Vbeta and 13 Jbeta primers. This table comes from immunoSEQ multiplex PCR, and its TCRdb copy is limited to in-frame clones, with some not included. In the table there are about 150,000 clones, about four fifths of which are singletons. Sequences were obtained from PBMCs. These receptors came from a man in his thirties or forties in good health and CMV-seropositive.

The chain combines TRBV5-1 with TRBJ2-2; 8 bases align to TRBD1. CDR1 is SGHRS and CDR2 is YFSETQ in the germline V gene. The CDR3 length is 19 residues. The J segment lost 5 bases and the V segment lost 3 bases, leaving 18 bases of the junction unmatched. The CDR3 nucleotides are TGCGCCAGCAGCTGGACAGGGTTCGGGGCTAGTCATAGGACCGGGGAGCTGTTTTTT. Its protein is CASSWTGFGASHRTGELFF.

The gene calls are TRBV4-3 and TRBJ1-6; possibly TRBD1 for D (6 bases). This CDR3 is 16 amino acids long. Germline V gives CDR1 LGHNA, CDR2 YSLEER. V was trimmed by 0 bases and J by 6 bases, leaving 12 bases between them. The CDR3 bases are TGCGCCAGCAGCCAAGATCTCGGCAGGGGTAATTCACCCCTCCACTTT. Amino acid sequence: CASSQDLGRGNSPLHF.